These 9 T cell receptor beta chains were all obtained from the same sample, sequenced in a study of PD-L1 blockade in urothelial cancer. The assay was immunoSEQ multiplex PCR, and TCRdb's table has in-frame clones only and misses some. The sample lists about 91,000 clones; less than 90% were seen once. As for time point: peripheral blood 6 weeks after treatment start. Specimen: PBMCs, collected around atezolizumab (anti-PD-L1) treatment. These receptors were obtained from a man in his sixties or seventies with urothelial cancer.

The chain carries TRBV5-1 and TRBJ2-5, with 8 nucleotides matching TRBD1. Trimming took 5 bases from V and 7 from J; bases not matched to a gene: 4. CDR1 is SGHRS and CDR2 is YFSETQ in the germline V gene. The CDR3 contains 12 residues. This CDR3 is CASSQGAGTQYF. Here the CDR3 DNA reads TGCGCCAGCAGTCAGGGGGCGGGGACCCAGTACTTC.

This sequence joins TRBV9 and TRBJ1-4, with 8 bases matching TRBD1. Germline CDR1 reads SGDLS; CDR2 reads YYNGEE. J lost 8 bases, V lost 4 bases, and 7 bases had no gene match. The CDR3 contains 14 residues. The CDR3 nucleotides read TGTGCCAGCAGCCCTACAGGGGGTCCAGAAAAACTGTTTTTT. This codes for CASSPTGGPEKLFF. The full variable domain, completed using reference TRBV9 and TRBJ1-4, is DSGVTQTPKHLITATGQRVTLRCSPRSGDLSVYWYQQSLDQGLQFLIQYYNGEERAKGNILERFSAQQFPDLHSELNLSSLELGDSALYFCASSPTGGPEKLFFGSGTQLSVL.

CDR3 nucleotide sequence: TGTGCCAGCAGCTTACAAGCGGGAGGGTCCTACGAGCAGTACTTC. The encoded protein is CASSLQAGGSYEQYF. This chain joins TRBV7-2 and TRBJ2-7, with 10 positions matching TRBD2. Germline V CDR1 and CDR2: SGHTA, FQGNSA. The CDR3 length is 15 residues. V shed 2 bases and J 1 base; nucleotides not matched to a gene: 2.

This clone has more than one count but fewer than ten. The chain has TRBV18 and TRBJ1-3; 9 bases agree with TRBD1. Germline assignment: CDR1 KGHSH and CDR2 LQKENI. V trimming: 4 bases; J trimming: 6 bases; junction bases outside the gene matches: 7. This CDR3 is 15 amino acids long. CDR3 in DNA: TGTGCCAGCTCACAACCGGGACAGGGTGCAAACACCATATATTTT. Translating it yields CASSQPGQGANTIYF.

V and J are TRBV15 and TRBJ2-1, with 9 bases aligning to TRBD2. J lost 5 bases, V lost 5 bases, and 10 bases had no gene match. CDR1 is LNHNV and CDR2 is YYDKDF in the germline V gene (reference sequence). This CDR3 is built from 16 residues. The CDR3 DNA is TGTGCCACCAGCGACTCTAGCGGGATGAGGGACAATGAGCAGTTCTTC. Translated: CATSDSSGMRDNEQFF.

In DNA, the CDR3 is TGCGCCAGCAGCTTGGAATTGACTAGCGGGGGTAACAATGAGCAGTTCTTC. This encodes CASSLELTSGGNNEQFF. The V and J genes are TRBV5-1 and TRBJ2-1; TRBD2 matches 12 bases. Germline V gene data show CDR1 as SGHRS and CDR2 as YFSETQ. This CDR3 is built from 17 residues. The V gene end was trimmed by 0 bases and the J gene end by 5 bases; junction bases not matched to a gene: 6.

The chain carries TRBV7-8 and TRBJ2-7; possibly TRBD1 for D (6 bases). Trimming took off 1 base at V and 5 bases at J, with 9 bases between the two ends. Per the germline V gene, CDR1 is SGHVS and CDR2 is FQNEAQ. The CDR3 has 13 amino acids. CDR3 nucleotides: TGTGCCAGCAGCTTAGACAGGGTTGACGAGCAGTACTTC. Protein sequence: CASSLDRVDEQYF. Filled out from reference TRBV7-8 and TRBJ2-7, the complete variable domain reads GAGVSQSPRYKVAKRGQDVALRCDPISGHVSLFWYQQALGQGPEFLTYFQNEAQLDKSGLPSDRFFAERPEGSVSTLKIQRTQQEDSAVYLCASSLDRVDEQYFGPGTRLTVT.

This chain links TRBV7-9 with TRBJ2-3; the match to TRBD2 covers 16 bases. The CDR3 covers 15 residues. J was trimmed by 3 bases and V by 11 bases; bases with no gene match: 5. Germline V CDR1 and CDR2: SEHNR, FQNEAQ (reference sequence). CDR3 nucleotide sequence: TGTGCCGACGGGACTAGCGGGGGGGGAACAGATACGCAGTATTTT. This translates into CADGTSGGGTDTQYF.

The chain couples TRBV5-6 to TRBJ2-7; a weak D match, TRBD1 (5 bases). V was pared by 3 bases and J by 5 bases, with 18 bases between. The CDR3 spans 15 residues. Germline loops: CDR1 SGHDT, CDR2 YYEEEE. The CDR3 sequence is CASSSRERAMDEQYF. The CDR3 coding sequence is TGTGCCAGCAGCTCCAGGGAACGAGCGATGGACGAGCAGTACTTC.